Reported below is one T cell receptor beta chain. Its antigen is undetermined. This record comes from a study of cytomegalovirus exposure and HLA in healthy donors. Study-level results: It was reportedly the case that the classifier diagnosed cytomegalovirus status with high specificity and sensitivity.

Some clones are missing from TCRdb's copy, which holds only in-frame ones; the method was immunoSEQ multiplex PCR. Here the sample spans roughly 150,000 clones, 80% to 95% being singletons. V gave up 0 bases and J gave up 2 bases; unmatched junction bases: 8. This CDR3 has 17 residues. CDR1 SGHTA and CDR2 FQGNSA come from the germline V gene. This TCR was sampled from a man younger than 35 in good health and CMV-seronegative. This sequence joins TRBV7-2 and TRBJ2-7; TRBD2 agrees at 9 bases. Sequencing was performed on PBMCs. CDR3 DNA sequence: TGTGCCAGCAGCTTAGCCCTTAGCGGGAGTACTCCCTACGAGCAGTACGTC. Translation gives CASSLALSGSTPYEQYV.